This T cell receptor (beta chain) originates from a study of cytomegalovirus exposure and HLA in healthy donors. This clone was seen only a few times. Germline assignment: CDR1 MNHNS and CDR2 SASEGT. V was pared by 6 bases and J by 2 bases, with 17 bases between. The CDR3 is made up of 15 amino acids. PCR was performed using 60 Vbeta and 13 Jbeta primers. Using immunoSEQ multiplex PCR, the repertoire was profiled, and TCRdb retains in-frame clones only, with some absent. The table includes about 120,000 clones, roughly 8.6% detected once. Material for sequencing was PBMCs. The receptor was derived from a middle-aged woman in good health and CMV-seropositive. The V call is TRBV6-1, the J call TRBJ2-7; D possibly corresponds to TRBD1 (6 bases). DNA for the CDR3: TGTGCCAGCAGCGGACCAACAGGGCTTGCCTACGAGCAGTACTTC. Encoded protein: CASSGPTGLAYEQYF.